The 6 T cell receptor beta chains in this list originate from one sample, sequenced in a study of blood T cell repertoires in COVID-19 (dated by TCRdb to the early 2020s). Receptors were amplified or captured by the immunoSEQ multiplex PCR assay. In its TCRdb copy, this immuneACCESS table keeps in-frame sequences only and misses some clones. Where compared with another copy, unresolved V genes explain less than half of these, and the others have no known cause. This sample has 150,000 or so clones in its table, and 76% of those were observed once. Of the sample, more than 3.5% falls within the top ten clones. The sequenced sample was peripheral blood. The receptors here all came from an elderly woman with active or convalescent COVID-19.

The chain carries TRBV6-2 or TRBV6-3 and TRBJ1-5, with unresolved D. The CDR3 is 14 residues long. Germline loops: CDR1 MNHEY, CDR2 SVGEGT. Trimming left V 2 bases short and J 4 bases short, with 9 bases between. Written as DNA, the CDR3 is TGTGCCAGCAGTTACCAGGCGCAAAATCAGCCCCAGCATTTT. Its translation: CASSYQAQNQPQHF.

V and J are TRBV28 and TRBJ1-1; D perhaps matches TRBD1 (6 bases). The V gene lost 7 bases and the J gene lost 4 bases, with 13 bases spanning the gap. Germline V gene data show CDR1 as MDHEN and CDR2 as SYDVKM. CDR3 length: 13 residues. The CDR3 here is CASKGQPITEAFF. The CDR3 nucleotides are TGTGCCAGCAAAGGACAGCCTATCACTGAAGCTTTCTTT.

The gene calls are TRBV2 and TRBJ2-7; 8 bases line up with TRBD1. This CDR3 has 14 residues. V was pared by 5 bases and J by 6 bases, with 9 bases of the junction left unmatched. Looked up from germline, CDR1 is SNHLY and CDR2 is FYNNEI. The CDR3 loop reads CASSFTGGPFEQYF. The DNA of the CDR3 is TGTGCCAGCAGTTTTACAGGGGGGCCCTTCGAGCAGTACTTC.

This clone was seen a single time. This rearrangement joins TRBV30 to TRBJ2-1; 9 bases are shared with TRBD1. The V segment lost 3 bases and the J segment 7 bases; nucleotides outside the gene matches: 7. The CDR3 extends over 14 amino acids. Germline V gene lookup returns CDR1 GTSNPN and CDR2 SVGIG (reference sequence). CDR3 residues: CAWRGTGSVNEQFF. CDR3 nucleotide sequence: TGTGCCTGGAGGGGGACAGGGTCAGTAAATGAGCAGTTCTTC.

CDR3 region: CASSSYGDLEPQHF. The CDR3 DNA follows: TGTGCCAGCTCCTCTTACGGGGATCTAGAGCCCCAGCATTTT. The rearrangement joins TRBV18 to TRBJ1-5, with D hard to call. V lost 6 bases, J lost 8 bases, and 17 bases lay in between. Germline assignment: CDR1 KGHSH and CDR2 LQKENI. The CDR3 has 14 amino acids.

The chain combines TRBV27 with TRBJ1-2; TRBD1 is a possible D gene (6 bases). Germline lookup yields CDR1 MNHEY and CDR2 SMNVEV (reference sequence). V was cut by 6 bases and J by 4 bases, with 15 bases left in between. There are 14 residues in the CDR3. In DNA, the CDR3 is TGTGCCAGCAGACCAGGGGCCAGTAGCTATGGCTACACCTTC. It codes for CASRPGASSYGYTF.